One and the same sample provided the 19 T cell receptor beta chains below, sequenced in a study of beta chain features in type 1 diabetes. The authors reverse transcribed all of the isolated RNA, so sequencing captured expressed TCRB transcripts. The repertoire was sequenced with immunoSEQ multiplex PCR; TCRdb's copy has only in-frame clones and lacks some. The sample contains fewer than 350,000 clones, 15% of which appear only once. Study results and limitations: All four CD4+ subsets from Type 1 diabetes patients carried moderately but significantly shorter TCRB CDR3s.

These receptors' targets are unknown. Sequenced sample: naive CD4+ T cells from blood. These TCRs come from a man younger than 35 with type 1 diabetes.

This chain links TRBV7-2 with TRBJ2-5, with 8 bases aligning to TRBD1. Trimming at V came to 4 bases and at J to 5 bases, leaving 9 bases not matched to a gene. The CDR3 contains 15 residues. From germline, CDR1 is SGHTA and CDR2 FQGNSA. The CDR3 region is CASSSNKGQGETQYF. The CDR3 DNA follows: TGTGCCAGCAGCTCAAACAAAGGACAGGGTGAGACCCAGTACTTC.

This clone was counted only a few times. The chain employs TRBV5-1 and TRBJ2-1; a possible D gene is TRBD2 (5 bases). CDR1 SGHRS and CDR2 YFSETQ come from the germline V gene. The CDR3 length is 12 residues. V lost 0 bases to trimming and J lost 14 bases, with 12 bases between them. CDR3 nucleotides: TGCGCCAGCAGCTTGGGGTCCAGCGGAAAGTTCTTC. Protein sequence: CASSLGSSGKFF.

The V gene is TRBV2, the J gene TRBJ2-2; 9 bases agree with TRBD1. Germline V gene sequence: CDR1 SNHLY, CDR2 FYNNEI. The CDR3 sequence is 15 residues long. The V and J ends lost 6 bases and 3 bases, in that order; junction bases with no gene match: 5. The CDR3 sequence is CASRTGGADTGELFF. CDR3 bases: TGTGCCAGCAGAACAGGGGGCGCGGACACCGGGGAGCTGTTTTTT.

This clone has only a few counts. The J gene is TRBJ2-1, the V gene TRBV28; no definite D call. Germline CDR1 is MDHEN and CDR2 is SYDVKM. The ends were cut back, 2 bases at V and 15 bases at J, with 14 bases in the middle. The CDR3 spans 12 residues. CDR3 sequence (DNA): TGTGCCAGCAGTTTAGCTGGCGGCGGAGCGTTCTTC. The encoded protein is CASSLAGGGAFF.

The chain joins TRBV7-9 to TRBJ2-3, with 8 bases aligning to TRBD1. This CDR3 spans 14 amino acids. Germline V gives CDR1 SEHNR, CDR2 FQNEAQ (reference sequence). V trimming: 3 bases; J trimming: 5 bases; junction bases outside the gene matches: 4. CDR3 amino acids: CASSLTGAVDTQYF. The CDR3 DNA reads as TGTGCCAGCAGCTTGACAGGGGCGGTAGATACGCAGTATTTT.

V and J are TRBV9 and TRBJ2-7; 7 nucleotides match TRBD2. This CDR3 comprises 16 residues. Germline CDR1 and CDR2: SGDLS and YYNGEE. The junction had 13 bases not matched to a gene; V was cut back by 3 bases and J by 4 bases. CDR3 sequence reads: CASSGAPSGTIYEQYF. The CDR3 nucleotides are TGTGCCAGCAGCGGAGCCCCCAGCGGGACTATATACGAGCAGTACTTC. Full variable domain (rest looked up from reference TRBV9 and TRBJ2-7): DSGVTQTPKHLITATGQRVTLRCSPRSGDLSVYWYQQSLDQGLQFLIQYYNGEERAKGNILERFSAQQFPDLHSELNLSSLELGDSALYFCASSGAPSGTIYEQYFGPGTRLTVT.

The chain links TRBV27 to TRBJ1-4, with 8 bases aligning to TRBD1. CDR1 is MNHEY and CDR2 is SMNVEV in the germline V gene (reference sequence). This CDR3 contains 15 residues. This CDR3 reads CARGGQVEQEGKLFF. Here the CDR3 DNA reads TGTGCTAGGGGGGGACAGGTGGAACAAGAAGGCAAACTGTTTTTT. The full variable domain, rest sourced from reference TRBV27 and TRBJ1-4, is EAQVTQNPRYLITVTGKKLTVTCSQNMNHEYMSWYRQDPGLGLRQIYYSMNVEVTDKGDVPEGYKVSRKEKRNFPLILESPSPNQTSLYFCARGGQVEQEGKLFFGSGTQLSVL.

This clone was detected only a few times. The chain employs TRBV5-4 and TRBJ2-7, with 8 bases identical to TRBD2. The CDR3 extends over 15 amino acids. CDR1 and CDR2 from the germline V gene are SGHNT and YYREEE (reference sequence). With V trimmed by 3 bases and J by 3 bases, 8 bases remained unmatched. CDR3 nucleotide sequence: TGTGCCAGCAGCTGGGGGGGACTAGAGGACTACGAGCAGTACTTC. It codes for CASSWGGLEDYEQYF.

This clone was counted a few times. This chain links TRBV5-4 with TRBJ2-7; 8 bases fit TRBD2. The CDR3 runs 13 residues. The ends lost 0 bases at V and 6 bases at J; junction bases unmatched: 2. Germline lookup yields CDR1 SGHNT and CDR2 YYREEE (reference sequence). CDR3 protein: CASSLVLAGEQYF. As DNA, the CDR3 is TGTGCCAGCAGCTTGGTTCTAGCGGGCGAGCAGTACTTC.

Written as DNA, the CDR3 is TGTGCCAGCAGCTCCTTCGGGACAGAGTACTACGAGCAGTACTTC. It specifies CASSSFGTEYYEQYF. The chain has TRBV6-1 and TRBJ2-7; 7 nucleotides agree with TRBD1. Losses at the gene ends were 6 bases for V and 3 bases for J; bases not matched to a gene: 11. There are 15 residues in the CDR3. Germline assignment: CDR1 MNHNS and CDR2 SASEGT.

The chain links TRBV2 to TRBJ1-5; possibly TRBD1 for D (5 bases). The CDR3 runs to 14 residues. Trimming left V 7 bases short and J 3 bases short, with 13 bases between. Germline V gene sequence: CDR1 SNHLY, CDR2 FYNNEI. The CDR3 loop reads CASTGDGTNQPQHF. The CDR3 bases are TGTGCCAGCACGGGGGACGGGACCAATCAGCCCCAGCATTTT.

This clone was counted between two and nine times. The same CDR3 can be traced to other DNA sequences in this sample. The chain recombines TRBV7-2 with TRBJ2-5, with D uncertain. V dropped 5 bases and J dropped 5 bases, with 6 bases sitting between them. CDR1 SGHTA and CDR2 FQGNSA come from the germline V gene. This CDR3 is built from 11 residues. The CDR3 here is CASSRLETQYF. CDR3 nucleotide sequence: TGTGCCAGCAGCCGTCTTGAGACCCAGTACTTC. Full variable domain (missing parts from reference TRBV7-2 and TRBJ2-5): GAGVSQSPSNKVTEKGKDVELRCDPISGHTALYWYRQSLGQGLEFLIYFQGNSAPDKSGLPSDRFSAERTGGSVSTLTIQRTQQEDSAVYLCASSRLETQYFGPGTRLLVL.

This chain joins TRBV5-1 and TRBJ1-2, with 8 bases aligning to TRBD1. Trimming cost V 7 bases and J 8 bases; bases outside gene matches: 13. Germline V gene sequence: CDR1 SGHRS, CDR2 YFSETQ. The CDR3 is 14 residues long. The CDR3 loop reads CASSDREYAAGYTF. In nucleotides, the CDR3 is TGCGCCAGCTCGGACAGGGAATATGCGGCCGGCTACACCTTC.

The rearrangement uses TRBV5-4 and TRBJ1-4; possibly TRBD1 for D (5 bases). Germline values: CDR1 SGHNT, CDR2 YYREEE (reference sequence). V lost 2 bases and J 6 bases, leaving 11 bases between the germline ends. The CDR3 has 14 amino acids. The CDR3 loop is CASSFGGTHEKLFF. The CDR3 DNA reads TGTGCCAGCAGCTTCGGGGGTACGCATGAAAAACTGTTTTTT.

The V gene is TRBV5-1, the J gene TRBJ2-7, with 8 bases matching TRBD1. V lost 4 bases and J lost 0; bases outside the gene matches: 6. The germline V gene has CDR1 SGHRS and CDR2 YFSETQ. The CDR3 is 15 residues long. The CDR3 protein is CASSRYRGSSYEQYF. The CDR3, as DNA: TGCGCCAGCAGCCGTTACAGGGGGAGCTCCTACGAGCAGTACTTC.

The chain is built from TRBV7-2 and TRBJ1-2; D unresolved. Germline V CDR1 and CDR2: SGHTA, FQGNSA. This CDR3 spans 16 amino acids. Trimming took 4 bases from V and 7 from J, leaving 22 bases between them. For the CDR3, the DNA is TGTGCCAGCAGCTCTCTCCCCCTAACGGGGTGGGTTGGCTACACCTTC. This encodes CASSSLPLTGWVGYTF. Combining the CDR3 with reference TRBV7-2 and TRBJ1-2 gives the whole variable domain GAGVSQSPSNKVTEKGKDVELRCDPISGHTALYWYRQSLGQGLEFLIYFQGNSAPDKSGLPSDRFSAERTGGSVSTLTIQRTQQEDSAVYLCASSSLPLTGWVGYTFGSGTRLTVV.

This chain joins TRBV29-1 and TRBJ2-5, with a possible D match to TRBD1 (6 bases). Germline V gene data show CDR1 as SQVTM and CDR2 as ANQGSEA. Trimming removed 4 bases from V and 8 bases from J, with 23 bases in between. The length of the CDR3 is 15 residues. The CDR3, as DNA: TGCAGCGTTGCAGATGGACAGAGCACCTTGATTACCCAGTACTTC. This gives the protein CSVADGQSTLITQYF.

The J gene is TRBJ2-7, the V gene TRBV30, with 9 bases that match TRBD1. Germline V CDR1 and CDR2: GTSNPN, SVGIG (reference sequence). The J segment lost 3 bases and the V segment lost 8 bases, leaving 5 bases of the junction unmatched. The CDR3 covers 12 residues. The CDR3 is CARTGAGYEQYF. Here the CDR3 DNA reads TGTGCCCGGACAGGGGCTGGCTACGAGCAGTACTTC.

V is TRBV30 and J is TRBJ1-2; D unresolved. Germline lookup yields CDR1 GTSNPN and CDR2 SVGIG (reference sequence). The ends were cut back, 0 bases at V and 8 bases at J, with 16 bases in the middle. CDR3 length equals 14 residues. The CDR3 sequence: CAWSVRRESVGYTF. In DNA, the CDR3 is TGTGCCTGGAGTGTACGTAGGGAGAGTGTGGGCTACACCTTC.